Presented here are 24 T cell receptor beta chains from one specimen sequenced in a study of T cell responses to AZD1222 COVID-19 vaccine. The method was immunoSEQ multiplex PCR; TCRdb's version includes in-frame clones alone and lacks a portion of them. The sample lists approximately 100,000 clones; about 86% were seen once. This material consisted of peripheral blood, taken on day 0 of AZD1222 vaccination. Receptors were obtained from an adult in good health.

The count of this clone is one. The CDR3 DNA is TGTGCCAGTAGCTCGACCGGGACAGGGGCTGGAAACACCATATATTTT. Residues: CASSSTGTGAGNTIYF. The rearrangement links TRBV19 to TRBJ1-3; 10 nucleotides match TRBD1. The CDR3 sequence is 16 residues long. Germline assignment: CDR1 LNHDA and CDR2 SQIVND (reference sequence). V lost 6 bases, J lost 2 bases, and 7 bases stayed unmatched.

This chain uses TRBV6-5 with TRBJ1-4; D gene unclear. There are 12 residues in the CDR3. The germline V gene encodes CDR1 MNHEY and CDR2 SVGAGI. The V end lost 8 bases, the J end lost 8 bases, and 12 bases lay between the germline ends. For the CDR3, the DNA is TGTGCCAGCCAGCGTTGGGGAGAAAAACTGTTTTTT. The encoded protein is CASQRWGEKLFF.

The genes are TRBV7-3 and TRBJ2-6; the D is unclear. In germline, CDR1 is SGHTA, CDR2 FQGTGA. This CDR3 contains 15 residues. V lost 6 bases and J 0 bases, leaving 9 bases between the germline ends. The CDR3 sequence: CASRSSSSGANVLTF. Written as DNA, the CDR3 is TGTGCCAGCAGATCGAGCTCCTCTGGGGCCAACGTCCTGACTTTC.

The genes are TRBV29-1 and TRBJ2-1, with 13 bases matching TRBD2. V gave up 4 bases and J gave up 3 bases; unmatched junction bases: 3. Germline V gene sequence: CDR1 SQVTM, CDR2 ANQGSEA. The CDR3 length is 15 residues. As DNA, the CDR3 is TGCAGCGTTGTGGGACTAGCGGGACTCTACAATGAGCAGTTCTTC. It is translated as CSVVGLAGLYNEQFF.

This sequence joins TRBV27 and TRBJ2-1; 12 nucleotides line up with TRBD2. The CDR3 length is 14 residues. Trimming at V came to 3 bases and at J to 9 bases, leaving 3 bases not matched to a gene. Germline CDR1 is MNHEY and CDR2 is SMNVEV (reference sequence). The CDR3 loop is CASSFLAGGAEQFF. The CDR3 DNA follows: TGTGCCAGCAGTTTTCTAGCGGGAGGGGCTGAGCAGTTCTTC.

This clone was detected once. CDR3 bases: TGTGCCAGCAGCCTAATGAAGCTCTCCGGGACAGGGGGCGGTGGCTACACCTTC. Translation: CASSLMKLSGTGGGGYTF. This sequence joins TRBV7-2 and TRBJ1-2; 12 bases are shared with TRBD1. CDR3 size: 18 residues. After removal of 5 bases from V and 7 bases from J, the junction contained 17 bases not matched to a gene. Looked up from germline, CDR1 is SGHTA and CDR2 is FQGNSA. The variable domain in full, with the rest retrieved from reference TRBV7-2 and TRBJ1-2, is GAGVSQSPSNKVTEKGKDVELRCDPISGHTALYWYRQSLGQGLEFLIYFQGNSAPDKSGLPSDRFSAERTGGSVSTLTIQRTQQEDSAVYLCASSLMKLSGTGGGGYTFGSGTRLTVV.

The CDR3 DNA is TGTGCCAGCAGCTACAGGGCCTTGGACTATGGCTACACCTTC. Residues: CASSYRALDYGYTF. This sequence joins TRBV6-5 and TRBJ1-2; TRBD1 is a possible D gene (6 bases). The CDR3 extends over 14 amino acids. Germline V gene sequence: CDR1 MNHEY, CDR2 SVGAGI. The V end was cut by 6 bases, the J end by 3 bases, with 14 bases between.

The chain recombines TRBV5-6 with TRBJ2-7, with a tentative D call TRBD1 (6 bases). Per germline, CDR1 SGHDT and CDR2 YYEEEE. CDR3 length equals 16 residues. V lost 1 base, J lost 6 bases, and 20 bases lay in between. As DNA, the CDR3 is TGTGCCAGCAGCTTGAAAGGGGGTTCGCTACTTCGCGAGCAGTACTTC. Translated, it gives CASSLKGGSLLREQYF. Combining the CDR3 with reference TRBV5-6 and TRBJ2-7 gives the whole variable domain DAGVTQSPTHLIKTRGQQVTLRCSPKSGHDTVSWYQQALGQGPQFIFQYYEEEERQRGNFPDRFSGHQFPNYSSELNVNALLLGDSALYLCASSLKGGSLLREQYFGPGTRLTVT.

The chain is built from TRBV27 and TRBJ1-5; a weak D match, TRBD1 (5 bases). Per the germline V gene, CDR1 is MNHEY and CDR2 is SMNVEV (reference sequence). Trimming cost V 5 bases and J 4 bases, with 12 bases left between them. The CDR3 loop spans 14 amino acids. CDR3 coding DNA: TGTGCCAGCAGTCAGGGTTTTAAAAATCAGCCCCAGCATTTT. Translating gives CASSQGFKNQPQHF.

V is TRBV14 and J is TRBJ2-7; D uncertain. V was shortened by 5 bases and J by 3 bases, with 17 bases between the two germline ends. This CDR3 is built from 15 residues. CDR1 is SGHDN, CDR2 FVKESK, per germline. CDR3 DNA: TGTGCCAGCAGCGACTTCCGGGTTCGGCTCTACGAGCAGTACTTC. Protein sequence: CASSDFRVRLYEQYF.

J is TRBJ1-5 and V is TRBV12-1; TRBD1, the table's D call, was not compared with the DNA. TRBV12-1 counts as a pseudogene. This CDR3 spans 19 amino acids. For the CDR3, the DNA is TGTGCCAGCAGCCCCGAAGGGACAGGGAGTGAGGGTGGCAATCAGCCCCAGCATTTT. As protein: CASSPEGTGSEGGNQPQHF.

The V and J genes are TRBV27 and TRBJ2-1, with 10 bases identical to TRBD2. Germline V gene sequence: CDR1 MNHEY, CDR2 SMNVEV (reference sequence). J lost 6 bases, V lost 7 bases, and 6 bases had no gene match. This CDR3 contains 14 residues. The CDR3 DNA reads as TGTGCCAGCAAACAAGCGGGAGGGCCCAATGAGCAGTTCTTC. Its protein is CASKQAGGPNEQFF.

The chain uses TRBV7-9 and TRBJ2-7; 8 bases fit TRBD2. CDR1 SEHNR and CDR2 FQNEAQ come from the germline V gene (reference sequence). CDR3 size: 14 residues. V lost 5 bases and J lost 6; bases outside the gene matches: 9. The CDR3: CASSPGGDGGEQYF. The CDR3 bases are TGTGCCAGCAGCCCCGGGGGGGACGGGGGCGAGCAGTACTTC. Full variable domain (missing parts from reference TRBV7-9 and TRBJ2-7): DTGVSQNPRHKITKRGQNVTFRCDPISEHNRLYWYRQTLGQGPEFLTYFQNEAQLEKSRLLSDRFSAERPKGSFSTLEIQRTEQGDSAMYLCASSPGGDGGEQYFGPGTRLTVT.

J is TRBJ1-6 and V is TRBV18; D is possibly TRBD1 (6 bases). This CDR3 is 14 amino acids long. Germline assignment: CDR1 KGHSH and CDR2 LQKENI. V was cut by 8 bases and J by 11 bases, with 19 bases left in between. The CDR3 coding sequence is TGTGCCAGCCGGGTTAGTGGCAGGGGAGCACCCCTCCACTTT. It is translated as CASRVSGRGAPLHF. The full variable domain, its missing parts supplied by reference TRBV18 and TRBJ1-6, is NAGVMQNPRHLVRRRGQEARLRCSPMKGHSHVYWYRQLPEEGLKFMVYLQKENIIDESGMPKERFSAEFPKEGPSILRIQQVVRGDSAAYFCASRVSGRGAPLHFGNGTRLTVT.

The chain recombines TRBV28 with TRBJ1-2, with unresolved D. This CDR3 region has 12 residues. Germline CDR1 MDHEN, CDR2 SYDVKM. V was cut by 5 bases and J by 4 bases, with 8 bases left in between. The CDR3 DNA sequence: TGTGCCAGCAGTATGTCAGGCTATGGCTACACCTTC. As protein: CASSMSGYGYTF.

The rearrangement links TRBV19 to TRBJ2-5; D gene unclear. Looked up from germline, CDR1 is LNHDA and CDR2 is SQIVND (reference sequence). Trimming cost V 3 bases and J 1 base, with 0 bases left between them. The CDR3 contains 11 residues. The CDR3 DNA reads as TGTGCCAGTAGTATCCAAGAGACCCAGTACTTC. This translates into CASSIQETQYF.

The rearrangement joins TRBV7-9 to TRBJ2-7, with 9 bases identical to TRBD1. The CDR3 sequence is 16 residues long. The germline gives CDR1 SEHNR, CDR2 FQNEAQ (reference sequence). After removal of 3 bases from V and 4 bases from J, the junction contained 10 bases not matched to a gene. CDR3 sequence (DNA): TGTGCCAGCAGCTTCAGGGGACAGGGCCTAGGTTACGAGCAGTACTTC. It translates to CASSFRGQGLGYEQYF.

V is TRBV18 and J is TRBJ2-3, with 7 positions matching TRBD1. The CDR3 has 14 amino acids. Unmatched junction bases numbered 8, after V lost 8 bases and J lost 3 bases. Looked up from germline, CDR1 is KGHSH and CDR2 is LQKENI. CDR3 DNA: TGTGCCAGCACCCTCGGACAGGCAACAGATACGCAGTATTTT. It is translated as CASTLGQATDTQYF.

The chain has TRBV28 and TRBJ2-1; maybe TRBD1 (8 bases). The V and J ends lost 6 bases and 5 bases respectively, with 17 bases between them. CDR1 MDHEN and CDR2 SYDVKM come from the germline V gene. The CDR3 has 15 amino acids. CDR3 amino acids: CASRKTGGENNEQFF. The CDR3 DNA reads as TGTGCCAGCAGAAAAACAGGGGGGGAGAACAATGAGCAGTTCTTC. Supplemented by reference TRBV28 and TRBJ2-1, the full variable domain reads DVKVTQSSRYLVKRTGEKVFLECVQDMDHENMFWYRQDPGLGLRLIYFSYDVKMKEKGDIPEGYSVSREKKERFSLILESASTNQTSMYLCASRKTGGENNEQFFGPGTRLTVL.

The genes are TRBV7-9 and TRBJ2-1, with D unresolved. Germline assignment: CDR1 SEHNR and CDR2 FQNEAQ (reference sequence). Trimming took off 1 base at V and 4 bases at J, with 8 bases between the two ends. The CDR3 totals 14 residues. The CDR3 nucleotides are TGTGCCAGCAGCTTAGTTCCGGGTTACAATGAGCAGTTCTTC. It yields the protein CASSLVPGYNEQFF.

The chain links TRBV2 to TRBJ2-2, with 14 positions matching TRBD2. CDR3 length: 17 amino acids. Germline CDR1 and CDR2: SNHLY and FYNNEI. V trimming: 6 bases; J trimming: 0 bases; junction bases outside the gene matches: 3. The CDR3 loop is CASRGTSGSSNTGELFF. CDR3 coding DNA: TGTGCCAGCAGAGGGACTAGCGGGAGCTCGAACACCGGGGAGCTGTTTTTT.

J is TRBJ2-1 and V is TRBV14; 10 bases line up with TRBD2. Per the germline V gene, CDR1 is SGHDN and CDR2 is FVKESK. The CDR3 length is 15 residues. The J segment lost 7 bases and the V segment lost 1 base, leaving 4 bases of the junction unmatched. CDR3 amino acids: CASSQASGRGNEQFF. Here the CDR3 DNA reads TGTGCCAGCAGCCAAGCTAGCGGGAGAGGAAATGAGCAGTTCTTC.

The V and J genes are TRBV20-1 and TRBJ2-1, with D possibly TRBD1 on 5 matching bases. The germline CDR1 and CDR2 sequences are DFQATT and SNEGSKA (reference sequence). Trimming removed 4 bases from V and 5 bases from J, with 6 bases in between. This CDR3 contains 11 residues. CDR3 protein: CSATRDNEQFF. CDR3 nucleotide sequence: TGCAGTGCTACCAGGGACAATGAGCAGTTCTTC.

This rearrangement joins TRBV5-5 to TRBJ2-7; no definite D call. CDR1 is SGHKS, CDR2 YYEKEE, per germline (reference sequence). The V end was cut by 0 bases, the J end by 6 bases, with 10 bases between. This CDR3 comprises 13 residues. DNA of the CDR3: TGTGCCAGCAGCTTGGGGGCTGCCGGCGAGCAGTACTTC. This gives the protein CASSLGAAGEQYF.